This T cell receptor (beta chain) was documented in a study of T cells in tuberculosis. Study findings and constraints: GMM-specific TCRs were nearer to active tuberculosis alpha repertoires, suggesting expansion. A GMM-specific repertoire classifier reached around 85% accuracy, AUROC more than 0.8.

Repertoires were generated with immunoSEQ multiplex PCR, while TCRdb's copy carries only in-frame clones and drops some. The profile covers 35,000 to 55,000 clones, with about 94% appearing a single time and under 2% taken by the ten largest. Points on this clone: Antigen: not known.

Material: PBMCs. This TCR was sampled from a donor between 10 and 35 years old with latent tuberculosis or without tuberculosis infection. Some clones in this sample may be carry-over from other donors' samples.

The CDR3 reads CASSIEGQPYQETQYF. The CDR3 DNA sequence: TGTGCCAGCAGCATCGAAGGACAGCCGTACCAAGAGACCCAGTACTTC. The chain couples TRBV5-6 to TRBJ2-5; TRBD1 might be the D (6 bases). The CDR3 extends over 16 amino acids. V lost 4 bases, J lost 0 bases, and 16 bases lay in between. Germline lookup yields CDR1 SGHDT and CDR2 YYEEEE. Full variable domain (outside the CDR3, taken from reference TRBV5-6 and TRBJ2-5): DAGVTQSPTHLIKTRGQQVTLRCSPKSGHDTVSWYQQALGQGPQFIFQYYEEEERQRGNFPDRFSGHQFPNYSSELNVNALLLGDSALYLCASSIEGQPYQETQYFGPGTRLLVL.